Listed below are T cell receptor beta chains from one sample, sequenced in a study of long-term antiretroviral therapy in people with HIV. Sequencing was performed with immunoSEQ multiplex PCR; in TCRdb, only in-frame clones are kept and a portion is missing. The data hold about 17,000 clones, with around 74% observed a single time. Sample: unsorted PBMCs, taken at the start of antiretroviral therapy. These TCRs come from a man aged 25 to 45 with HIV. Both conserved end residues are trimmed from each CDR3. Fields, in order: J gene, V gene, CDR3 protein.

j_call: TRBJ1-3
v_call: TRBV7-2
cdr3_aa: ASSSSGGSGNTIY

j_call: TRBJ2-7
v_call: TRBV7-9
cdr3_aa: ASSPGQVGGYEQY

j_call: TRBJ1-5
v_call: TRBV30
cdr3_aa: AWTGDRGQPQH

j_call: TRBJ1-2
v_call: TRBV5-5
cdr3_aa: ASSLGVYGYT

j_call: TRBJ1-1
v_call: TRBV20-1
cdr3_aa: SAPESTSAF

j_call: TRBJ1-3
v_call: TRBV4-3
cdr3_aa: ASSQEQGRNTIY

j_call: TRBJ1-4
v_call: TRBV19
cdr3_aa: ASSSTPTNEKLF

j_call: TRBJ1-3
v_call: TRBV7-9
cdr3_aa: ASSGSGIGYSGNTIY

j_call: TRBJ2-7
v_call: TRBV27
cdr3_aa: ASTAMRGLAYEQY

j_call: TRBJ1-2
v_call: TRBV10-3
cdr3_aa: AISAAGTTYGYT

j_call: TRBJ2-1
v_call: TRBV7-3
cdr3_aa: ASSATSGGRNNEQF

j_call: TRBJ1-1
v_call: TRBV7-9
cdr3_aa: ASKTGISADTEAF

j_call: TRBJ2-3
v_call: TRBV30
cdr3_aa: AGGRGLDTQY

j_call: TRBJ2-5
v_call: TRBV18
cdr3_aa: ASSPPNRGIGETQY

j_call: TRBJ2-1
v_call: TRBV2
cdr3_aa: ASSERLAGGGERYNEQF

j_call: TRBJ2-7
v_call: TRBV5-6
cdr3_aa: ASSSTGLVSYEQY

j_call: TRBJ1-2
v_call: TRBV4-2
cdr3_aa: ASSLGAGHGYT

j_call: TRBJ2-2
v_call: TRBV7-2
cdr3_aa: ASTEQGHTGELF

j_call: TRBJ2-7
v_call: TRBV15
cdr3_aa: ATSSTTGSYEQY

j_call: TRBJ2-1
v_call: TRBV29-1
cdr3_aa: SVEEGGGNEQF

j_call: TRBJ2-2
v_call: TRBV11-3
cdr3_aa: ASSLEAGLTGELF

j_call: TRBJ2-3
v_call: TRBV5-4
cdr3_aa: ASSWTGSTDTQY

j_call: TRBJ2-1
v_call: TRBV13
cdr3_aa: ASSLVAPTYNEQF

j_call: TRBJ2-1
v_call: TRBV28
cdr3_aa: ASSLSGGPGEQF

j_call: TRBJ2-3
v_call: TRBV11-3
cdr3_aa: ASSLGQGETDTQY

j_call: TRBJ2-5
v_call: TRBV15
cdr3_aa: ATSRPDRLETQY

j_call: TRBJ1-1
v_call: TRBV4-1
cdr3_aa: ASSLQGAGNTEAF

j_call: TRBJ2-1
v_call: TRBV7-2
cdr3_aa: ASSLGGTSYNEQF

j_call: TRBJ2-3
v_call: TRBV28
cdr3_aa: ASSLVGGEDTQY

j_call: TRBJ1-3
v_call: TRBV6-1
cdr3_aa: ASHSSGNTIY

j_call: TRBJ1-2
v_call: TRBV19
cdr3_aa: ASSADRGRSYGYT

j_call: TRBJ2-7
v_call: TRBV9
cdr3_aa: ASSPKGALTYEQY

j_call: TRBJ2-1
v_call: TRBV11-2
cdr3_aa: ASSQRTGEQF

j_call: TRBJ2-7
v_call: TRBV4-2
cdr3_aa: ASSHGGTSGSHEQY

j_call: TRBJ1-2
v_call: TRBV4-3
cdr3_aa: ASSQDGANYGYT

j_call: TRBJ2-5
v_call: TRBV29-1
cdr3_aa: SVGQGTLEETQY

j_call: TRBJ2-2
v_call: TRBV9
cdr3_aa: ASSLGGGRTGELF

j_call: TRBJ1-5
v_call: TRBV2
cdr3_aa: ASTPGTGALESNQPQH